These T cell receptor beta chains were read from a single sample in a study of control samples from healthy donors and cancer patients. Measured with immunoSEQ multiplex PCR; TCRdb has only the in-frame clones, and not every one. This table has almost 90,000 clones, about 84% appearing once. Sequences were obtained from blood. These receptors all come from a woman between 40 and 55 years old in good health. The CDR3 runs from the conserved cysteine through the conserved F or W. Each record gives: J gene, V gene, clone size, CDR3 protein. Not all rows give a size; the values are once, few, many and, for expanded clones, a class.

>TRBJ2-2|TRBV7-3|-
CASSPVGGTGELFF
>TRBJ2-5|TRBV6-4|once
CASSDGVAGGQETQYF
>TRBJ1-1|TRBV4-1|-
CASSQGADRATEAFF
>TRBJ2-5|TRBV7-2|-
CASSLVFSGETQYF
>TRBJ2-3|TRBV6-2/TRBV6-3|-
CASSYPGTSGDQALTDTQYF
>TRBJ2-3|TRBV12-5|-
CASGLGFTDTQYF
>TRBJ2-7|TRBV20-1|-
CSASREYEQYF
>TRBJ2-7|TRBV29-1|-
CSVGAPTGEQYF
>TRBJ1-6|TRBV5-1|-
CASSLISGNSPLHF
>TRBJ1-1|TRBV7-9|-
CASSLDTNTEAFF
>TRBJ2-1|TRBV5-1|-
CASSLAEGPGANEQFF
>TRBJ1-2|TRBV13|few
CASSLRAVDYGYTF
>TRBJ1-1|TRBV5-4|once
CASSFGTENTEAFF
>TRBJ2-3|TRBV24-1|-
CATSQPSGGADTQYF
>TRBJ2-7|TRBV18|once
CASSPVRGPHEQYF
>TRBJ1-2|TRBV29-1|-
CSVEGRGRNYGYTF
>TRBJ2-7|TRBV4-3|few
CASSQRDRSYEQYF
>TRBJ2-7|TRBV5-1|-
CASSSRDAAYEQYF
>TRBJ1-2|TRBV24-1|-
CATSDLGWSYTF
>TRBJ1-5|TRBV19|-
CASSMVDSGNQPQHF
>TRBJ1-1|TRBV14|-
CASSQGITNTEAFF
>TRBJ1-5|TRBV6-1|-
CASSEKFGRNQPQHF
>TRBJ1-1|TRBV2|-
CASTLNGVDRGVNTEAFF
>TRBJ2-1|TRBV7-2|-
CASSHTYNEQFF
>TRBJ1-1|TRBV5-8|-
CASSRQDRFFRNTEAFF
>TRBJ1-1|TRBV7-2|-
CASSLRDSNTEAFF
>TRBJ2-5|TRBV3-1/TRBV3-2|-
CASSLRAGGDKETQYF
>TRBJ2-1|TRBV18|-
CASSLTQGGYNEQFF
>TRBJ1-2|TRBV5-1|-
CASSLPGANYGYTF
>TRBJ1-1|TRBV12-3/TRBV12-4|-
CASSTDLNTEAFF
>TRBJ2-3|TRBV5-1|-
CASTTGRTDTQYF
>TRBJ1-2|TRBV12-5|-
CASGLPPRLNYGYTF
>TRBJ1-2|TRBV19|once
CASRSPTGGYDYGYTF
>TRBJ1-2|TRBV6-2/TRBV6-3|-
CASSDPDRGRSGYTF
>TRBJ2-1|TRBV5-1|once
CASSPQPGGNNEQFF
>TRBJ2-2|TRBV15|-
CATSRVGNTGELFF
>TRBJ1-4|TRBV2|-
CASSEMEQGGEKLFF
>TRBJ1-1|TRBV3-1/TRBV3-2|-
CASSQWGRENTEAFF
>TRBJ1-4|TRBV6-5|-
CASSWDRNEKLFF
>TRBJ2-7|TRBV3-1/TRBV3-2|many
CASSQGFGTISYEQYF
>TRBJ1-6|TRBV6-5|-
CASSPSSGDSPLHF
>TRBJ2-7|TRBV2|-
CASSQRTSGTYEQYF